Listed below are T cell receptor beta chains from one sample, sequenced in a study of T cell responses to AZD1222 COVID-19 vaccine. Profiling relied on immunoSEQ multiplex PCR, and the TCRdb table lists in-frame clones only, not all of them. The sample has about 160,000 clones, more than 70% seen once. The input for sequencing was peripheral blood, taken on day 0 of AZD1222 vaccination. The receptors come from an adult in good health. Each CDR3 is given with its conserved first and last residue. The order of the fields is J gene, D gene, V gene, clone size, CDR3 protein, CDR3 DNA. The D gene is left open where the match is weak. Size is stated for part of the rows, as once, few or many counts, or as a class when the clone is expanded.

j_gene: TRBJ2-3
d_gene: .
v_gene: TRBV28
abundance: .
CDR3aa: CASSSLAASTDTQYF
CDR3nt: TGTGCCAGCAGTTCGTTAGCGGCTAGCACAGATACGCAGTATTTT

j_gene: TRBJ1-6
d_gene: .
v_gene: TRBV2
abundance: few
CDR3aa: CASTPRGAGGDSPLHF
CDR3nt: TGTGCCAGCACCCCCCGTGGTGCCGGGGGCGATTCACCCCTCCACTTT

j_gene: TRBJ1-5
d_gene: .
v_gene: TRBV2
abundance: .
CDR3aa: CASSASTEGGQPQHF
CDR3nt: TGTGCCAGCAGTGCCTCGACAGAAGGGGGTCAGCCCCAGCATTTT

j_gene: TRBJ1-2
d_gene: .
v_gene: TRBV6-1
abundance: once
CDR3aa: CASSEWTANPYGYTF
CDR3nt: TGTGCCAGCAGTGAATGGACAGCGAACCCCTATGGCTACACCTTC

j_gene: TRBJ1-1
d_gene: .
v_gene: TRBV10-3
abundance: .
CDR3aa: CAISGEVNTEAFF
CDR3nt: TGTGCCATCAGTGGAGAGGTGAACACTGAAGCTTTCTTT

j_gene: TRBJ1-3
d_gene: .
v_gene: TRBV12-3/TRBV12-4
abundance: .
CDR3aa: CASSTKRGATIYF
CDR3nt: TGTGCCAGCAGCACCAAAAGGGGAGCCACCATATATTTT

j_gene: TRBJ2-1
d_gene: TRBD2
v_gene: TRBV7-2
abundance: .
CDR3aa: CASSPRGASGENEQFF
CDR3nt: TGTGCCAGCAGCCCCCGTGGGGCTAGCGGGGAAAATGAGCAGTTCTTC

j_gene: TRBJ1-5
d_gene: TRBD1
v_gene: TRBV19
abundance: once
CDR3aa: CASSITGTGVTYQPQHF
CDR3nt: TGTGCCAGTAGTATCACCGGGACAGGGGTTACCTATCAGCCCCAGCATTTT

j_gene: TRBJ1-5
d_gene: .
v_gene: TRBV28
abundance: .
CDR3aa: CASSLGGANQPQHF
CDR3nt: TGTGCCAGCAGTTTGGGGGGGGCGAATCAGCCCCAGCATTTT

j_gene: TRBJ1-2
d_gene: .
v_gene: TRBV14
abundance: .
CDR3aa: CASSHDPGYGYTF
CDR3nt: TGTGCCAGCAGCCATGACCCGGGGTATGGCTACACCTTC

j_gene: TRBJ1-3
d_gene: TRBD1
v_gene: TRBV18
abundance: few
CDR3aa: CASSPTGVDSGNTIYF
CDR3nt: TGTGCCAGCTCACCCACAGGGGTAGACTCTGGAAACACCATATATTTT

j_gene: TRBJ1-2
d_gene: .
v_gene: TRBV15
abundance: .
CDR3aa: CATRLDANYGYTF
CDR3nt: TGTGCCACCAGGCTCGACGCTAACTATGGCTACACCTTC